The next 16 T cell receptor beta chains were all read from a single sample in a study of cytomegalovirus exposure and HLA in healthy donors. The PCR had 60 Vbeta and 13 Jbeta primers. Only in-frame clones appear in the TCRdb table, and some are missing; sequencing was by immunoSEQ multiplex PCR. The sample has roughly 180,000 clones; roughly 80% are singletons. Sequences were obtained from PBMCs. The receptors come from a male donor in good health and CMV-seronegative.

For the CDR3, the DNA is TGTGCCAGCTCGCAAAATAGCGGGAGGACCTCCTACGAGCAGTACTTC. This translates into CASSQNSGRTSYEQYF. This chain connects TRBV4-2 to TRBJ2-7; 10 bases line up with TRBD2. In germline, CDR1 is LGHNA, CDR2 YNFKEQ. The J segment lost 0 bases and the V segment lost 8 bases, leaving 10 bases of the junction unmatched. The CDR3 contains 16 residues.

This sequence joins TRBV9 and TRBJ2-5; 8 bases line up with TRBD2. This CDR3 spans 14 amino acids. The germline V gene has CDR1 SGDLS and CDR2 YYNGEE. V trimming: 6 bases; J trimming: 4 bases; junction bases outside the gene matches: 8. CDR3 in DNA: TGTGCCAGCATTTTCCCCAGCGGGAGAGAGACCCAGTACTTC. It specifies CASIFPSGRETQYF. Complete variable domain (other parts from reference TRBV9 and TRBJ2-5): DSGVTQTPKHLITATGQRVTLRCSPRSGDLSVYWYQQSLDQGLQFLIQYYNGEERAKGNILERFSAQQFPDLHSELNLSSLELGDSALYFCASIFPSGRETQYFGPGTRLLVL.

This clone was seen more than once but under ten times. The chain links TRBV6-6 to TRBJ2-7; 10 nucleotides match TRBD1. CDR3 length equals 15 residues. V lost 5 bases to trimming and J lost 6 bases; unmatched junction nucleotides: 10. Per the germline V gene, CDR1 is MNHNY and CDR2 is SVGAGI (reference sequence). CDR3 in amino acids: CASSPRDRGGGEQYF. The DNA of the CDR3 is TGTGCCAGCAGTCCCCGGGACAGGGGAGGTGGCGAGCAGTACTTC.

This chain links TRBV5-6 with TRBJ1-5; D is ambiguous. Per the germline V gene, CDR1 is SGHDT and CDR2 is YYEEEE. Trimming removed 6 bases at V and 0 bases at J, with 16 bases between. This CDR3 contains 16 residues. In DNA form, the CDR3 reads TGTGCCAGCACTCTCAGGACTCTTCCTAGCAATCAGCCCCAGCATTTT. It encodes CASTLRTLPSNQPQHF. Full variable domain (rest looked up from reference TRBV5-6 and TRBJ1-5): DAGVTQSPTHLIKTRGQQVTLRCSPKSGHDTVSWYQQALGQGPQFIFQYYEEEERQRGNFPDRFSGHQFPNYSSELNVNALLLGDSALYLCASTLRTLPSNQPQHFGDGTRLSIL.

The genes are TRBV5-4 and TRBJ2-5; possibly TRBD1 for D (6 bases). Looked up from germline, CDR1 is SGHNT and CDR2 is YYREEE (reference sequence). There are 15 residues in the CDR3. Trimming removed 4 bases from V and 4 bases from J, with 17 bases in between. The CDR3 DNA is TGTGCCAGCAGCCCGGAACAGGGCAGAGTAGAGACCCAGTACTTC. Residues: CASSPEQGRVETQYF.

The V call is TRBV21-1, the J call TRBJ2-3; TRBD2, the D gene given by the table, was not confirmed from the DNA. TRBV21-1 is a documented pseudogene. The CDR3 length is 17 residues. The CDR3 here is CASSKASAGTSTDTQYF. DNA for the CDR3: TGTGCCAGCAGCAAAGCTTCGGCGGGGACGAGCACAGATACGCAGTATTTT.

This chain's CDR3 is CASSPGLDSETQYF. CDR3 sequence (DNA): TGTGCCAGCAGCCCTGGTCTTGACTCAGAGACCCAGTACTTC. This chain connects TRBV7-9 to TRBJ2-5; D ambiguous. V lost 5 bases and J lost 4, with 14 bases in between. Germline assignment: CDR1 SEHNR and CDR2 FQNEAQ (reference sequence). The CDR3 covers 14 residues.

A single count supports this clone. The V and J genes are TRBV9 and TRBJ2-7, with D possibly being TRBD2 (5 bases). In germline, CDR1 is SGDLS, CDR2 YYNGEE. V gave up 3 bases and J gave up 6 bases, with 16 bases separating them. The CDR3 is made up of 14 amino acids. The CDR3 spells CASSGGPDVLEQYF. The CDR3 DNA reads TGTGCCAGCAGCGGAGGGCCAGATGTCCTCGAGCAGTACTTC.

The V gene is TRBV19, the J gene TRBJ2-6, with 10 bases identical to TRBD1. V lost 3 bases to trimming and J lost 2 bases; unmatched junction nucleotides: 4. Germline V lookup: CDR1 LNHDA, CDR2 SQIVND (reference sequence). The CDR3 runs 17 residues. As DNA, the CDR3 is TGTGCCAGTAGTATCGACAGGGGGCTGGCTGGGGCCAACGTCCTGACTTTC. Protein: CASSIDRGLAGANVLTF.

Concerning this clone: A read error may produce the germline difference seen at one junction end. This chain connects TRBV7-9 to TRBJ1-1; D gene unclear. The CDR3 contains 15 residues. Germline lookup yields CDR1 SEHNR and CDR2 FQNEAQ (reference sequence). Here the CDR3 reads CSSSPTQMMNTEAFF. Written as DNA, the CDR3 is TGTTCCAGCAGCCCGACACAAATGATGAACACTGAAGCTTTCTTT. Combining the CDR3 with reference TRBV7-9 and TRBJ1-1 gives the whole variable domain DTGVSQNPRHKITKRGQNVTFRCDPISEHNRLYWYRQTLGQGPEFLTYFQNEAQLEKSRLLSDRFSAERPKGSFSTLEIQRTEQGDSAMYLCSSSPTQMMNTEAFFGQGTRLTVV.

This clone was seen a handful of times. This chain connects TRBV28 to TRBJ1-5, with D tentatively TRBD1 (6 bases). There are 13 residues in the CDR3. Trimming pared 6 bases from V and 6 bases from J, leaving 12 bases between. CDR1 MDHEN and CDR2 SYDVKM come from the germline V gene. The CDR3 protein is CASSGTSRQPQHF. CDR3 in DNA: TGTGCCAGCAGCGGGACATCGCGTCAGCCCCAGCATTTT.

This clone appeared once. This chain joins TRBV4-1 and TRBJ2-3; D gene ambiguous. The CDR3 spans 16 residues. CDR1 MGHRA and CDR2 YSYEKL come from the germline V gene. Deletions cut 3 bases from V and 0 bases from J, with 13 bases between. CDR3 amino acids: CASSHPGSSSTDTQYF. CDR3 nucleotide sequence: TGCGCCAGCAGCCACCCAGGCTCCTCTAGCACAGATACGCAGTATTTT.

The chain carries TRBV6-6 and TRBJ1-4; no firm D call. Germline assignment: CDR1 MNHNY and CDR2 SVGAGI (reference sequence). CDR3 length: 14 amino acids. V lost 6 bases and J 0 bases, leaving 8 bases between the germline ends. The CDR3 DNA reads TGTGCCAGCAGCCAGAACCCAACTAATGAAAAACTGTTTTTT. Translated, it gives CASSQNPTNEKLFF.

CDR3: CASSLEQGGYNSPLHF. DNA for the CDR3: TGTGCCAGCAGCTTGGAGCAGGGGGGTTATAATTCACCCCTCCACTTT. V usage is TRBV5-6 and J usage is TRBJ1-6; 7 bases line up with TRBD1. Germline CDR1 is SGHDT and CDR2 is YYEEEE. This CDR3 comprises 16 residues. Trimming at V came to 0 bases and at J to 4 bases, leaving 4 bases not matched to a gene.

The chain carries TRBV10-3 and TRBJ2-1, with 8 nucleotides matching TRBD2. Per germline, CDR1 ENHRY and CDR2 SYGVKD. Trimming removed 10 bases from V and 0 bases from J; junction bases left unmatched: 5. The CDR3 contains 14 residues. This chain's CDR3 is CATIAGPSYNEQFF. The CDR3 nucleotides read TGTGCCACCATAGCGGGACCCTCCTACAATGAGCAGTTCTTC.

This chain connects TRBV25-1 to TRBJ2-3, with TRBD2 as a possible D gene (5 bases). Germline CDR1 is MGHDK and CDR2 is SYGVNS. The germline V and J ends were trimmed by 1 base and 5 bases, with 7 bases remaining between them. The CDR3 is 13 residues long. This CDR3 is CASSEFGEDTQYF. Here the CDR3 DNA reads TGTGCCAGCAGTGAATTCGGGGAAGATACGCAGTATTTT.